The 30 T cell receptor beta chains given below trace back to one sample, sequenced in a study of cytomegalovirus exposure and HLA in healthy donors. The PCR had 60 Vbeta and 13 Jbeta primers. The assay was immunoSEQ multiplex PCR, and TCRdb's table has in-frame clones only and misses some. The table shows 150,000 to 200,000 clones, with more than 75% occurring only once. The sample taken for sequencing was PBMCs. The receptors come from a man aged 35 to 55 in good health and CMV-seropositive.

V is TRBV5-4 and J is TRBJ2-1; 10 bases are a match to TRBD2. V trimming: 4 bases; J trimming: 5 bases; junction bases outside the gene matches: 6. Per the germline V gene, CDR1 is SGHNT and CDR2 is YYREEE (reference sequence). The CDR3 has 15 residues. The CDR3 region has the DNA TGTGCCAGCAGCACAGCGGGAGGGAAGAACAATGAGCAGTTCTTC. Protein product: CASSTAGGKNNEQFF.

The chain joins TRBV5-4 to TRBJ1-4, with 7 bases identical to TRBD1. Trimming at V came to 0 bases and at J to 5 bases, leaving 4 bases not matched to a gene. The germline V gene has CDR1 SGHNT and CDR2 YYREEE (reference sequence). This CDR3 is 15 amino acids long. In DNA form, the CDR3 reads TGTGCCAGCAGCTTGGGCGGGACAGCGAATGAAAAACTGTTTTTT. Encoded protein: CASSLGGTANEKLFF.

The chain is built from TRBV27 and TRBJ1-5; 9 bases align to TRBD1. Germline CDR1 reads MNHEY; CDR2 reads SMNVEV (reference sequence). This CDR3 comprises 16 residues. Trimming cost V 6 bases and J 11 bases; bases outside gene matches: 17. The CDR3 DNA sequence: TGTGCCAGCAGCCTATATCCGGGACAGGGAAAGTGGTCCCAGCATTTT. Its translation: CASSLYPGQGKWSQHF.

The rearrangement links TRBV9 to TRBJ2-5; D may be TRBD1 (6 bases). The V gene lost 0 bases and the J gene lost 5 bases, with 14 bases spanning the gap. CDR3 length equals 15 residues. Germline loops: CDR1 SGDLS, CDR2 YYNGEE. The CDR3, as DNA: TGTGCCAGCAGCGTAGCACAGGGAGTAACGGAGACCCAGTACTTC. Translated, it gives CASSVAQGVTETQYF.

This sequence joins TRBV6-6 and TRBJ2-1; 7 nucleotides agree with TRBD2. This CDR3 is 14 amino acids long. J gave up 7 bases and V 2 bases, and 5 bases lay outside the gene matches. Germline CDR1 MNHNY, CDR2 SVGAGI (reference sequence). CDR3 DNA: TGTGCCAGCAGTTACGGGGAGGGCCTGAATGAGCAGTTCTTC. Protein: CASSYGEGLNEQFF.

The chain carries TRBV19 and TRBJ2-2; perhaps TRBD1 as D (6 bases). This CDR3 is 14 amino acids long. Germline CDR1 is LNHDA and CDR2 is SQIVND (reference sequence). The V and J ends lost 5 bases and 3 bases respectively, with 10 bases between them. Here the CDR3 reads CASSLTGYTGELFF. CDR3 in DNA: TGTGCCAGTAGTTTAACAGGGTACACCGGGGAGCTGTTTTTT. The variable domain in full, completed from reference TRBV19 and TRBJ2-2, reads DGGITQSPKYLFRKEGQNVTLSCEQNLNHDAMYWYRQDPGQGLRLIYYSQIVNDFQKGDIAEGYSVSREKKESFPLTVTSAQKNPTAFYLCASSLTGYTGELFFGEGSRLTVL.

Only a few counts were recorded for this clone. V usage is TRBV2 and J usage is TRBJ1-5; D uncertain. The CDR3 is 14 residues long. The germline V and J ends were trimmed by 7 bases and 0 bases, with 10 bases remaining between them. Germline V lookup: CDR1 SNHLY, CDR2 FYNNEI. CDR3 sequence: CASTNEGSNQPQHF. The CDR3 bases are TGTGCCAGCACCAACGAGGGTAGCAATCAGCCCCAGCATTTT.

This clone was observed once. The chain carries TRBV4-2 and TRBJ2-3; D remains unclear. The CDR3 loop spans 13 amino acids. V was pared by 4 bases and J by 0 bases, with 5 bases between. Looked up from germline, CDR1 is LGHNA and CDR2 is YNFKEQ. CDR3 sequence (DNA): TGTGCCAGCAGCCCCTTGAGCACAGATACGCAGTATTTT. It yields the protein CASSPLSTDTQYF.

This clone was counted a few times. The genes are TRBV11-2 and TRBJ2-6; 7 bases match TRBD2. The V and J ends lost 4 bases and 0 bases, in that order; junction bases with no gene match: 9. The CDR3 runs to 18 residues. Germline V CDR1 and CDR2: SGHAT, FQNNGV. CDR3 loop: CASSSRELAYSGANVLTF. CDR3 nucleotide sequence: TGTGCCAGCAGCTCCCGTGAACTAGCGTACTCTGGGGCCAACGTCCTGACTTTC.

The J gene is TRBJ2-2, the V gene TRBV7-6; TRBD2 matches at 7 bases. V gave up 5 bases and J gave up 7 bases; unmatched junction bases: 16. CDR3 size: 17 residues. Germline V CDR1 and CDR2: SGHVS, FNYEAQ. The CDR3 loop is CASSPGLGGVSSGELFF. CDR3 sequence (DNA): TGTGCCAGCAGCCCAGGCCTTGGGGGGGTTTCCAGCGGGGAGCTGTTTTTT.

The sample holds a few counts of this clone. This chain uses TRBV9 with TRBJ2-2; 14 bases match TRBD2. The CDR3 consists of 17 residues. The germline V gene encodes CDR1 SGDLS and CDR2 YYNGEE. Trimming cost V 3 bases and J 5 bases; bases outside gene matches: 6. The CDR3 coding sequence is TGTGCCAGCAGCGGTAGGACTAGCGGGAGGAGGACCGGGGAGCTGTTTTTT. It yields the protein CASSGRTSGRRTGELFF.

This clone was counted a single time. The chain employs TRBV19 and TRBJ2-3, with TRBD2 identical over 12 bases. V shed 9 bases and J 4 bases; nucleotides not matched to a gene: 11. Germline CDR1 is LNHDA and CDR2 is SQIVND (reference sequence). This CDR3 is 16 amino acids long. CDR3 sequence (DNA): TGTGCCAGCCGGGAACTAGCGGGAGGAAGGGCAGATACGCAGTATTTT. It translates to CASRELAGGRADTQYF.

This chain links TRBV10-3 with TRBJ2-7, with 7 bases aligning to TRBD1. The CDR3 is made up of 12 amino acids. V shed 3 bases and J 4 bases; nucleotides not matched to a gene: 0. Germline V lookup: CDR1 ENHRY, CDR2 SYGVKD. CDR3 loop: CAISDRGYEQYF. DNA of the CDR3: TGTGCCATCAGTGACAGGGGGTACGAGCAGTACTTC.

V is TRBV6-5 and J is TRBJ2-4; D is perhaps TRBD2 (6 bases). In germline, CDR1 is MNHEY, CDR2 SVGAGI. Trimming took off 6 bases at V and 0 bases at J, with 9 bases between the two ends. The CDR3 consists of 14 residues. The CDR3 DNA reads TGTGCCAGCAGGACCGGGGGAGCCAAAAACATTCAGTACTTC. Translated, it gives CASRTGGAKNIQYF.

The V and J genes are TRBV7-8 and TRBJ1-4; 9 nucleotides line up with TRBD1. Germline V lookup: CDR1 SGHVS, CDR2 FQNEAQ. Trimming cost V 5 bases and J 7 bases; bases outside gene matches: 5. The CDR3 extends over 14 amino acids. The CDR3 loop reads CASSPDRGGEKLFF. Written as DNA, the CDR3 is TGTGCCAGCAGCCCGGACAGGGGAGGTGAAAAACTGTTTTTT.

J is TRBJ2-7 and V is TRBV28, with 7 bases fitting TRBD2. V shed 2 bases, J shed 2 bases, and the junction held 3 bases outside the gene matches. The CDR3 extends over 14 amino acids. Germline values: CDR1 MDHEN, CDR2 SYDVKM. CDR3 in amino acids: CASSLKAGTYEQYF. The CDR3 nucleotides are TGTGCCAGCAGTTTAAAAGCGGGAACCTACGAGCAGTACTTC.

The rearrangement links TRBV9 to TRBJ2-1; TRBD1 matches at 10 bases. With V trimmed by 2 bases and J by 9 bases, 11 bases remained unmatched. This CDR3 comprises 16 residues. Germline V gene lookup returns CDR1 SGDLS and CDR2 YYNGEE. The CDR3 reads CASSVSSGTGESEQFF. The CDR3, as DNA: TGTGCCAGCAGCGTGTCCTCCGGGACAGGGGAGAGTGAGCAGTTCTTC.

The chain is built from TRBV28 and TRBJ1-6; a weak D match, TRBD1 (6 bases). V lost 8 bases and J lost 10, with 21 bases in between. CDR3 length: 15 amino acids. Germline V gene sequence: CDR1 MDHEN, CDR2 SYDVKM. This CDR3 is CASLTRGAGQSPLHF. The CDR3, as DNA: TGTGCCAGCTTGACCCGGGGGGCGGGGCAGTCACCCCTCCACTTT.

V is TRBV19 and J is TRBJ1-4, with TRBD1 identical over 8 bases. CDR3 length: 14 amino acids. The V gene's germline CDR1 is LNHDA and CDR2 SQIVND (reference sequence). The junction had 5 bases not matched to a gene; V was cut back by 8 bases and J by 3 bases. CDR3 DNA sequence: TGTGCCAGTGCCCAGGGGGCGGCTAATGAAAAACTGTTTTTT. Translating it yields CASAQGAANEKLFF.

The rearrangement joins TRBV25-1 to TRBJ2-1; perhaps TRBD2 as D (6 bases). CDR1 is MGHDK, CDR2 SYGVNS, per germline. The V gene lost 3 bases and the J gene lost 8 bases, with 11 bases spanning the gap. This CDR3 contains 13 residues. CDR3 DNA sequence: TGTGCCAGCAGTGAGCAGGAGCGGGATGAGCAGTTCTTC. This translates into CASSEQERDEQFF.

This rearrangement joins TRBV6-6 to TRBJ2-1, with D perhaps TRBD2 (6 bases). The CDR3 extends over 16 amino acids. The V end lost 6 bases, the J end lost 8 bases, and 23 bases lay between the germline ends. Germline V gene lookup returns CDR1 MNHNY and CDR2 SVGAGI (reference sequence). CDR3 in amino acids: CASSPSRDSPAYEQFF. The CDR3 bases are TGTGCCAGCAGCCCCAGCCGGGACTCCCCGGCATATGAGCAGTTCTTC.

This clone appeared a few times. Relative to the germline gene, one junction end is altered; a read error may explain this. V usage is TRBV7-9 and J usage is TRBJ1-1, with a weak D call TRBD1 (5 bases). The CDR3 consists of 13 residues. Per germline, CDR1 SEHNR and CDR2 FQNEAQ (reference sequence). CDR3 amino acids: CSSSFRGGTEAFF. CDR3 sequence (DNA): TGTTCCAGCAGCTTCCGGGGGGGGACTGAAGCTTTCTTT.

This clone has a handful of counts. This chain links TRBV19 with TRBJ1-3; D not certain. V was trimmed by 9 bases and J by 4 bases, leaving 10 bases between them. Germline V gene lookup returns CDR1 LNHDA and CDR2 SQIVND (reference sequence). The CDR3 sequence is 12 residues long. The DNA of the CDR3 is TGTGCCAGCAAAAGCCCGGGAAACACCATATATTTT. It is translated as CASKSPGNTIYF.

CDR3 region: CSAGGGPQYF. CDR3 nucleotides: TGCAGTGCCGGGGGGGGGCCGCAGTACTTC. J is TRBJ2-7 and V is TRBV20-1; TRBD2 matches at 8 bases. Germline values: CDR1 DFQATT, CDR2 SNEGSKA (reference sequence). The CDR3 spans 10 residues. Germline trimming cut 6 bases from V and 9 bases from J; bases unmatched to any gene: 4.

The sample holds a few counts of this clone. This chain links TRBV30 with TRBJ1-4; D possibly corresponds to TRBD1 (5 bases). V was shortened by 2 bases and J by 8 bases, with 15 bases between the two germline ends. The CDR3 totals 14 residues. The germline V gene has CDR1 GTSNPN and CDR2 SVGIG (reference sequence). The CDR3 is CAWSTGTEGEKLFF. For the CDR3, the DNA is TGTGCCTGGAGTACGGGGACTGAGGGGGAAAAACTGTTTTTT.

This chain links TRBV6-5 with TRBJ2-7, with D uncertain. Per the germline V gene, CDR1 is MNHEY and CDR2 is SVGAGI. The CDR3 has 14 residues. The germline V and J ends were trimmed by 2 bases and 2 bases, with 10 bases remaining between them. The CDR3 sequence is CASSYGLPAYEQYF. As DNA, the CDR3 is TGTGCCAGCAGTTACGGGCTACCGGCCTACGAGCAGTACTTC.

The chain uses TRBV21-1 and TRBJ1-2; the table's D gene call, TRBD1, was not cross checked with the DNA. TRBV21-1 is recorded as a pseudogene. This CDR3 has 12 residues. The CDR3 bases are TGTGCCAGCATGGCAGGGTACTATGGCTACACCTTC. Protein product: CASMAGYYGYTF.

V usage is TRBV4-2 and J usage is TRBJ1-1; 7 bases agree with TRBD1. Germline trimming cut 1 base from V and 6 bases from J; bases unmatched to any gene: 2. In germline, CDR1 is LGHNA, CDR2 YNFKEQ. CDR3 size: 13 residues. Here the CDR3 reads CASSQAGTAEAFF. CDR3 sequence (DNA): TGTGCCAGCAGCCAAGCGGGGACAGCTGAAGCTTTCTTT.

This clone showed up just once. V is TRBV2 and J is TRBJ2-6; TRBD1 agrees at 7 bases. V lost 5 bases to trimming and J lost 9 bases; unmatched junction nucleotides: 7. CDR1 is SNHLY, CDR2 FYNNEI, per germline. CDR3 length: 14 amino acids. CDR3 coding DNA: TGTGCCAGCAGTAGTACAGGGGTTGACAACGTCCTGACTTTC. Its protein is CASSSTGVDNVLTF.

The CDR3 sequence: CASSPRGGDQETQYF. CDR3 in DNA: TGTGCCAGCAGCCCCCGGGGTGGGGACCAAGAGACCCAGTACTTC. This chain links TRBV7-8 with TRBJ2-5; D perhaps matches TRBD2 (5 bases). Germline assignment: CDR1 SGHVS and CDR2 FQNEAQ. V was pared by 5 bases and J by 0 bases, with 13 bases between. This CDR3 contains 15 residues.